The sequence of this T cell receptor beta chain was determined in a study of long-term antiretroviral therapy in people with HIV. Study-level results: Following ART, diversity rose but still fell short of transplant donor controls. Information on adherence, resistance and therapy changes was unavailable.

J was trimmed by 3 bases and V by 2 bases; bases with no gene match: 8. From germline, CDR1 is SGHTS and CDR2 YDEGEE. This CDR3 is 15 amino acids long. As regards this clone: Antigen specificity is unknown.

Researchers report immunoSEQ v3.0 was run at survey level. Clones were sequenced by immunoSEQ multiplex PCR, and TCRdb holds only the in-frame ones, with some missing. The sample lists about 26,000 clones; 85% to 90% were seen once. This TCR came from a man aged 35-49 years with HIV. The sample in question was unsorted PBMCs, obtained 2.7 years after starting antiretroviral therapy. The V and J genes are TRBV5-8 and TRBJ2-7; TRBD1 matches 7 bases. As DNA, the CDR3 is TGTGCCAGCAGCTTCTACGACAGGGACCACTACGAGCAGTACTTC. This sequence encodes CASSFYDRDHYEQYF.